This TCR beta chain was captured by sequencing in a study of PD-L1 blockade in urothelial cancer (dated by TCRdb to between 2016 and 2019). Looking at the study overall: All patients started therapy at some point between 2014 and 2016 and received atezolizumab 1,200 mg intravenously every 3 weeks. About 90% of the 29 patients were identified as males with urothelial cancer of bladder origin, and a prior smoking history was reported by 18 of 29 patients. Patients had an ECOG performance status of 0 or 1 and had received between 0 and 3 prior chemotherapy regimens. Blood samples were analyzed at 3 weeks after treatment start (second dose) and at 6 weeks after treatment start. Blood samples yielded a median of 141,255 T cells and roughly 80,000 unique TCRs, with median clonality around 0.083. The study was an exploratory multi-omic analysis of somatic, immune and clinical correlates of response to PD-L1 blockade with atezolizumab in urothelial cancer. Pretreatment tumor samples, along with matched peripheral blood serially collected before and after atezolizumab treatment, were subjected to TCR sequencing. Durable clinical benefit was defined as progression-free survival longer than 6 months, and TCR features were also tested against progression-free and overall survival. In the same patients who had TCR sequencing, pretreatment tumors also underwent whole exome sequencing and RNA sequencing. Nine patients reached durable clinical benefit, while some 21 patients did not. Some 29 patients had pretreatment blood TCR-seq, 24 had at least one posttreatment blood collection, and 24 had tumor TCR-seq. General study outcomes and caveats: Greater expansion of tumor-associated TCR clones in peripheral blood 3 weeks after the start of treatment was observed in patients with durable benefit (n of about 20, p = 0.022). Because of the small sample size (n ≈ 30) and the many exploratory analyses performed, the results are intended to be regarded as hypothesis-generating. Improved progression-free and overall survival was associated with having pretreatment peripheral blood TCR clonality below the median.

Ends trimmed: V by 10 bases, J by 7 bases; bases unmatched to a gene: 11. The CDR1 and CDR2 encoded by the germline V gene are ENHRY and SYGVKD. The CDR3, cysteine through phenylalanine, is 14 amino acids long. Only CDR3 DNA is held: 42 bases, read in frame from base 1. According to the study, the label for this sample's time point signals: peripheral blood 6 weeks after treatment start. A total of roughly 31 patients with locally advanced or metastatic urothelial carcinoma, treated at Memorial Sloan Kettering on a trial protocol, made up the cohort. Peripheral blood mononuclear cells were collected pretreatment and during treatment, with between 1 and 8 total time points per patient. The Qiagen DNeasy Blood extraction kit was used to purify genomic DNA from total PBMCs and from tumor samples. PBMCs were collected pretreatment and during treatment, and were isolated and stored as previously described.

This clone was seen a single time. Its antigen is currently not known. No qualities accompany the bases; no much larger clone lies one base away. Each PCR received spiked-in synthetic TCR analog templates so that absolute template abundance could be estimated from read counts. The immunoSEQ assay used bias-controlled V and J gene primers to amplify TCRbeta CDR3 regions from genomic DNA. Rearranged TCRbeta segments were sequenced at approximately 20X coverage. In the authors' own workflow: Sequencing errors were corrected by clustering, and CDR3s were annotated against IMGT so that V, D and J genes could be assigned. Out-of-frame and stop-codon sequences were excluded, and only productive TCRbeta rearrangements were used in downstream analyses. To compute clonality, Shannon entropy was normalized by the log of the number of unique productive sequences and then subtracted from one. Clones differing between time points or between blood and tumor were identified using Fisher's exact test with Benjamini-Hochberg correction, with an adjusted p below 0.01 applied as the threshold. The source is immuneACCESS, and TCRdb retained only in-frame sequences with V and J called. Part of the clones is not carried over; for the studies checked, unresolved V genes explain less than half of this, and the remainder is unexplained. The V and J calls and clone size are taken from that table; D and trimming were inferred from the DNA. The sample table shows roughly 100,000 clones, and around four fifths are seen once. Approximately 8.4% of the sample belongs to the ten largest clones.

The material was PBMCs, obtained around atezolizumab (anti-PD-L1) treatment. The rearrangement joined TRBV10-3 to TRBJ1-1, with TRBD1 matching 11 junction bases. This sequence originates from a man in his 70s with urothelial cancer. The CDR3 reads CATSGQGAGGEAFF. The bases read TGTGCCACCTCCGGACAGGGGGCTGGGGGTGAAGCTTTCTTT.